One sample yielded the 32 T cell receptor beta chains listed below, sequenced in a study of shared clonotypes between healthy human individuals. Clones were sequenced by immunoSEQ multiplex PCR, and TCRdb holds only the in-frame ones, with some missing. The table has about 320,000 clones, about nine tenths seen once. Sequenced material: memory CD8+ T cells sorted from blood. As for subset: CD45RO+ cells pooled with CCR7-negative TemRA cells. Receptors were obtained from a man between 18 and 35 years old in good health.

There are a few counts of this clone. The chain carries TRBV27 and TRBJ1-2; a weak D match, TRBD1 (6 bases). The germline gives CDR1 MNHEY, CDR2 SMNVEV (reference sequence). Trimming left V 7 bases short and J 6 bases short, with 18 bases between. The CDR3 runs 14 residues. CDR3 bases: TGTGCCAGCACCAGACTCGGGACAATTGATGGCTACACCTTC. Protein product: CASTRLGTIDGYTF.

This chain connects TRBV10-3 to TRBJ1-2; 10 nucleotides align to TRBD1. CDR3 size: 15 residues. Germline V gene data show CDR1 as ENHRY and CDR2 as SYGVKD. V lost 6 bases, J lost 3 bases, and 7 bases stayed unmatched. CDR3 residues: CAISGTGDKDYGYTF. The CDR3 nucleotides are TGTGCCATCAGCGGGACAGGGGATAAAGACTATGGCTACACCTTC.

J is TRBJ2-5 and V is TRBV5-1, with 7 bases aligning to TRBD2. CDR1 and CDR2 (germline): SGHRS, YFSETQ. The V and J ends lost 3 bases and 1 base, in that order; junction bases with no gene match: 6. The CDR3 loop spans 15 amino acids. The CDR3 protein is CASSSGTTSQETQYF. For the CDR3, the DNA is TGCGCCAGCAGCTCCGGGACTACATCCCAAGAGACCCAGTACTTC. Full variable domain (outside the CDR3, taken from reference TRBV5-1 and TRBJ2-5): KAGVTQTPRYLIKTRGQQVTLSCSPISGHRSVSWYQQTPGQGLQFLFEYFSETQRNKGNFPGRFSGRQFSNSRSEMNVSTLELGDSALYLCASSSGTTSQETQYFGPGTRLLVL.

The V and J genes are TRBV4-2 and TRBJ2-7, with D perhaps assigned TRBD1 or TRBD2 (5 bases each). The CDR3 covers 13 residues. CDR1 and CDR2 from the germline V gene are LGHNA and YNFKEQ. The germline V and J ends were trimmed by 3 bases and 7 bases, with 13 bases remaining between them. CDR3 sequence: CASSHGTGFEQYF. The CDR3 nucleotides read TGTGCCAGCAGCCACGGGACGGGGTTTGAGCAGTACTTC.

This sequence joins TRBV15 and TRBJ2-1; D ambiguous. The germline CDR1 and CDR2 sequences are LNHNV and YYDKDF (reference sequence). The CDR3 is 12 amino acids. Between the trimmed V and J ends, which lost 2 bases and 1 base, there was a span of 0 bases. For the CDR3, the DNA is TGTGCCACCAGCAGATCCTACAATGAGCAGTTCTTC. It translates to CATSRSYNEQFF. Using reference TRBV15 and TRBJ2-1 for the parts outside the CDR3, the full variable domain is DAMVIQNPRYQVTQFGKPVTLSCSQTLNHNVMYWYQQKSSQAPKLLFHYYDKDFNNEADTPDNFQSRRPNTSFCFLDIRSPGLGDTAMYLCATSRSYNEQFFGPGTRLTVL.

The J gene is TRBJ2-1, the V gene TRBV9; 8 bases align to TRBD2. Germline V gene lookup returns CDR1 SGDLS and CDR2 YYNGEE. V was clipped by 3 bases and J by 5 bases; unmatched bases: 7. This CDR3 region has 15 residues. This CDR3 is CASSEQGLANNEQFF. CDR3 bases: TGTGCCAGCAGCGAACAAGGACTAGCTAACAATGAGCAGTTCTTC.

The chain uses TRBV27 and TRBJ2-7, with 8 bases lining up with TRBD1. Germline V gives CDR1 MNHEY, CDR2 SMNVEV (reference sequence). After removal of 1 base from V and 5 bases from J, the junction contained 7 bases not matched to a gene. This CDR3 contains 15 residues. CDR3 sequence (DNA): TGTGCCAGCAGTTTATTGGGGACAGGCCGGGACGAGCAGTACTTC. It translates to CASSLLGTGRDEQYF.

In this sample, this clone turned up a few times. V and J are TRBV5-1 and TRBJ2-2; no clear D. CDR1 is SGHRS, CDR2 YFSETQ, per germline. CDR3 length equals 15 residues. The V and J ends lost 0 bases and 2 bases respectively, with 8 bases between them. Written as DNA, the CDR3 is TGCGCCAGCAGCTTGGAAATCCCTAACACCGGGGAGCTGTTTTTT. It encodes CASSLEIPNTGELFF.

The chain carries TRBV5-1 and TRBJ2-2; 8 bases fit TRBD1. Germline lookup yields CDR1 SGHRS and CDR2 YFSETQ. The CDR3 spans 15 residues. Germline trimming cut 2 bases from V and 5 bases from J; bases unmatched to any gene: 5. The CDR3 sequence is CASSLWTGRTGELFF. The CDR3 DNA reads as TGCGCCAGCAGCTTATGGACAGGGCGAACCGGGGAGCTGTTTTTT.

The J gene is TRBJ2-3, the V gene TRBV25-1, with D hard to call. CDR3 size: 12 residues. Germline CDR1 and CDR2: MGHDK and SYGVNS. V was clipped by 3 bases and J by 7 bases, with 8 bases between them. DNA of the CDR3: TGTGCCAGCAGTGACGGAATCAATACGCAGTATTTT. As protein: CASSDGINTQYF.

This clone was found a few times. The V gene is TRBV4-3, the J gene TRBJ2-2; 10 bases agree with TRBD2. The CDR3 runs to 17 residues. V lost 1 base, J lost 3 bases, and 5 bases stayed unmatched. The V gene's germline CDR1 is LGHNA and CDR2 YSLEER. The CDR3 here is CASSQGAAGGYTGELFF. CDR3 bases: TGCGCCAGCAGCCAAGGGGCAGCGGGAGGGTACACCGGGGAGCTGTTTTTT.

The chain links TRBV7-8 to TRBJ2-1; TRBD1 matches at 7 bases. The CDR3 has 15 residues. Trimming took 0 bases from V and 6 from J; bases not matched to a gene: 5. Germline loops: CDR1 SGHVS, CDR2 FQNEAQ. CDR3 sequence (DNA): TGTGCCAGCAGCTTAGCAGGGGGCGAAATCAATGAGCAGTTCTTC. This gives the protein CASSLAGGEINEQFF. Together with reference TRBV7-8 and TRBJ2-1, the CDR3 gives the full variable domain: GAGVSQSPRYKVAKRGQDVALRCDPISGHVSLFWYQQALGQGPEFLTYFQNEAQLDKSGLPSDRFFAERPEGSVSTLKIQRTQQEDSAVYLCASSLAGGEINEQFFGPGTRLTVL.

The chain couples TRBV10-3 to TRBJ1-2; maybe TRBD1 (6 bases). Germline V gene sequence: CDR1 ENHRY, CDR2 SYGVKD. Trimming cost V 7 bases and J 8 bases, with 20 bases left between them. The CDR3 totals 14 residues. DNA of the CDR3: TGTGCCATCAAGGCCACAGGGCCCCAAGGGGGCTACACCTTC. It specifies CAIKATGPQGGYTF.

The chain is built from TRBV7-9 and TRBJ1-1, with no clear D. The CDR3 is 14 amino acids. The germline gives CDR1 SEHNR, CDR2 FQNEAQ (reference sequence). V dropped 4 bases and J dropped 7 bases, with 16 bases sitting between them. Here the CDR3 reads CASSSEGRVDEAFF. CDR3 nucleotides: TGTGCCAGCAGCTCCGAAGGGAGGGTCGATGAAGCTTTCTTT. The full variable domain, its missing parts supplied by reference TRBV7-9 and TRBJ1-1, is DTGVSQNPRHKITKRGQNVTFRCDPISEHNRLYWYRQTLGQGPEFLTYFQNEAQLEKSRLLSDRFSAERPKGSFSTLEIQRTEQGDSAMYLCASSSEGRVDEAFFGQGTRLTVV.

The table lists this clone with a count of one. The gene calls are TRBV9 and TRBJ2-7; either TRBD1 or TRBD2 may fit D (6 bases each). This CDR3 is 15 amino acids long. The germline V gene encodes CDR1 SGDLS and CDR2 YYNGEE. V lost 3 bases and J 3 bases, leaving 16 bases between the germline ends. The CDR3 coding sequence is TGTGCCAGCAGCGCGGGCGGGACATTGCTCTACGAGCAGTACTTC. Its translation: CASSAGGTLLYEQYF.

The V gene is TRBV10-2, the J gene TRBJ1-5, with D uncertain. Trimming shortened V by 6 bases and J by 1 base, and 7 bases separated the two germline ends. The CDR3 extends over 13 amino acids. The germline gives CDR1 WSHSY, CDR2 SAAADI. CDR3 loop: CASRADSNQPQHF. CDR3 nucleotide sequence: TGCGCCAGCAGGGCGGACAGCAATCAGCCCCAGCATTTT.

This sequence joins TRBV5-4 and TRBJ2-7, with D perhaps matching TRBD1 or TRBD2 (7 bases each). CDR3 length equals 12 residues. V was clipped by 4 bases and J by 11 bases, with 16 bases between them. CDR1 and CDR2 (germline): SGHNT, YYREEE (reference sequence). CDR3 in amino acids: CASSLRGGTEYF. The CDR3 nucleotides are TGTGCCAGCAGCCTCAGGGGGGGGACAGAGTACTTC.

Only one count was recorded for this clone. In the same sample, other DNA sequences code for this CDR3. The V gene is TRBV19, the J gene TRBJ2-7; D is uncertain. Trimming stripped 2 bases from V and 1 base from J, with 6 bases between. Germline V gives CDR1 LNHDA, CDR2 SQIVND (reference sequence). The length of the CDR3 is 13 residues. The CDR3 DNA is TGTGCCAGTAGTATATCGGGTTCCTACGAGCAGTACTTC. Its protein product is CASSISGSYEQYF.

As DNA, the CDR3 is TGTGCCAGCAGTGAAGGGACAGGGTTCTATGGCTACACCTTC. This sequence encodes CASSEGTGFYGYTF. This sequence joins TRBV25-1 and TRBJ1-2, with TRBD1 matching 9 bases. Germline assignment: CDR1 MGHDK and CDR2 SYGVNS. J gave up 4 bases and V 2 bases, and 2 bases lay outside the gene matches. CDR3 size: 14 residues.

This sequence joins TRBV11-2 and TRBJ1-5; D is unresolved. V lost 0 bases and J lost 8, with 8 bases in between. The germline V gene encodes CDR1 SGHAT and CDR2 FQNNGV. The CDR3 is 13 residues long. The CDR3 is CASSLELSEPQHF. The CDR3 bases are TGTGCCAGCAGCTTAGAACTCTCAGAGCCCCAGCATTTT.

The chain joins TRBV6-5 to TRBJ2-3; TRBD2 is a possible D gene (5 bases). The V end lost 0 bases, the J end lost 3 bases, and 13 bases lay between the germline ends. Germline-derived CDR1 and CDR2 are MNHEY and SVGAGI. CDR3 length: 16 amino acids. CDR3 bases: TGTGCCAGCAGTTACTCTGCGGGCCTGGCGACAGATACGCAGTATTTT. This sequence encodes CASSYSAGLATDTQYF.

The chain recombines TRBV7-9 with TRBJ1-1, with 9 bases that match TRBD1. Germline trimming cut 5 bases from V and 7 bases from J; bases unmatched to any gene: 2. The CDR3 extends over 12 amino acids. Germline lookup yields CDR1 SEHNR and CDR2 FQNEAQ (reference sequence). CDR3 loop: CASSTGGSEAFF. DNA for the CDR3: TGTGCCAGCAGCACAGGGGGCAGTGAAGCTTTCTTT.

The chain recombines TRBV4-1 with TRBJ2-1, with D maybe TRBD2 (5 bases). This CDR3 region has 15 residues. Germline V gene sequence: CDR1 MGHRA, CDR2 YSYEKL. V lost 0 bases to trimming and J lost 9 bases, with 15 bases between them. CDR3 in amino acids: CASSQDASPGFEQFF. CDR3 DNA sequence: TGCGCCAGCAGCCAAGATGCATCTCCGGGGTTTGAGCAGTTCTTC.

The rearrangement links TRBV4-3 to TRBJ2-7; 9 bases are shared with TRBD2. In germline, CDR1 is LGHNA, CDR2 YSLEER. V gave up 0 bases and J gave up 5 bases; unmatched junction bases: 8. The CDR3 contains 16 residues. CDR3 amino acids: CASSQDWRGGTNEQYF. CDR3 nucleotides: TGCGCCAGCAGCCAAGATTGGCGGGGGGGAACTAACGAGCAGTACTTC.

The CDR3 DNA reads TGTGCCAGCAGGCCGGGACTAGCGGGGGTTGAGCAGTTCTTC. It codes for CASRPGLAGVEQFF. This chain uses TRBV7-9 with TRBJ2-1; 14 nucleotides line up with TRBD2. Germline lookup yields CDR1 SEHNR and CDR2 FQNEAQ (reference sequence). The CDR3 covers 14 residues. The trim removed 6 bases at V and 9 bases at J, leaving 4 bases unmatched.

The J gene is TRBJ2-7, the V gene TRBV5-6; 9 positions match TRBD2. Germline trimming cut 2 bases from V and 3 bases from J; bases unmatched to any gene: 18. Germline V gene sequence: CDR1 SGHDT, CDR2 YYEEEE. The CDR3 is made up of 19 amino acids. The CDR3 loop reads CASSLSQPLFRLADYEQYF. In DNA form, the CDR3 reads TGTGCCAGCAGCTTATCCCAACCCCTCTTTAGACTAGCGGACTACGAGCAGTACTTC. Variable domain in full (rest from reference TRBV5-6 and TRBJ2-7): DAGVTQSPTHLIKTRGQQVTLRCSPKSGHDTVSWYQQALGQGPQFIFQYYEEEERQRGNFPDRFSGHQFPNYSSELNVNALLLGDSALYLCASSLSQPLFRLADYEQYFGPGTRLTVT.

The rearrangement joins TRBV2 to TRBJ1-2; tentatively, D is TRBD1 (5 bases). Germline V gene data show CDR1 as SNHLY and CDR2 as FYNNEI. The CDR3 is made up of 14 amino acids. V was clipped by 8 bases and J by 0 bases, with 13 bases between them. The CDR3 is CASDSASPNYGYTF. Here the CDR3 DNA reads TGTGCCAGCGACAGCGCAAGCCCTAACTATGGCTACACCTTC.

This clone has just a few counts. The V and J genes are TRBV7-9 and TRBJ1-4; 10 nucleotides match TRBD1. The germline gives CDR1 SEHNR, CDR2 FQNEAQ (reference sequence). Trimming at V came to 3 bases and at J to 6 bases, leaving 7 bases not matched to a gene. CDR3 length: 16 amino acids. CDR3 sequence (DNA): TGTGCCAGCAGCTTCCGGGACAGGGGTCACGATGAAAAACTGTTTTTT. Amino acid sequence: CASSFRDRGHDEKLFF.

The rearrangement uses TRBV11-2 and TRBJ1-3; D call uncertain. Trimming took 1 base from V and 0 from J, leaving 7 bases between them. The CDR3 covers 15 residues. Germline V gene sequence: CDR1 SGHAT, CDR2 FQNNGV. CDR3 nucleotides: TGTGCCAGCAGCTTAGTGTCTAACTCTGGAAACACCATATATTTT. Translation: CASSLVSNSGNTIYF.

This clone was picked up one time. The CDR3 DNA is TGTGCCAGCAGCGGGGAGGGACAGGGGATTCATGAGCAGTTCTTC. It yields the protein CASSGEGQGIHEQFF. The rearrangement links TRBV9 to TRBJ2-1; TRBD1 agrees at 10 bases. Trimming removed 3 bases from V and 8 bases from J; junction bases left unmatched: 8. Germline lookup yields CDR1 SGDLS and CDR2 YYNGEE. The CDR3 consists of 15 residues. The full variable domain, with the rest looked up from reference TRBV9 and TRBJ2-1, is DSGVTQTPKHLITATGQRVTLRCSPRSGDLSVYWYQQSLDQGLQFLIQYYNGEERAKGNILERFSAQQFPDLHSELNLSSLELGDSALYFCASSGEGQGIHEQFFGPGTRLTVL.

About this clone: The same CDR3 can be traced to other DNA sequences in this sample. The rearrangement joins TRBV2 to TRBJ2-3; D unresolved. CDR3 length: 12 residues. Between the trimmed V and J ends, which lost 3 bases and 3 bases, there was a span of 4 bases. From germline, CDR1 is SNHLY and CDR2 FYNNEI. CDR3 sequence (DNA): TGTGCCAGCAGTGAGGGGACAGATACGCAGTATTTT. Translation: CASSEGTDTQYF.

V usage is TRBV7-9 and J usage is TRBJ1-4; D not certain. Germline CDR1 reads SEHNR; CDR2 reads FQNEAQ (reference sequence). V was cut by 1 base and J by 5 bases, with 5 bases left in between. The CDR3 covers 13 residues. CDR3 sequence: CASSLDPNEKLFF. CDR3 nucleotides: TGTGCCAGCAGCTTAGATCCAAATGAAAAACTGTTTTTT.